The 17 T cell receptor beta chains listed next were all sequenced from one sample in a study of response to subunit inactivated influenza vaccine. TCRdb ran MiXCR on the RT-PCR reads and lists one entry per CDR3 protein. The table lists 650,000 to 800,000 distinct CDR3 sequences, approximately 15% of them singletons. This specimen was PBMCs from blood, taken less than 15 days before vaccination. The source of these receptors is a man between 50 and 59 years old who received an inactivated influenza vaccine.

The chain joins TRBV4-1 to TRBJ1-2; D possibly corresponds to TRBD1 (6 bases). The CDR3 runs to 15 residues. Trimming cost V 4 bases and J 6 bases, with 18 bases left between them. The germline V gene encodes CDR1 MGHRA and CDR2 YSYEKL. The DNA of the CDR3 is TGCGCCAGCAGCCGAGACAGGAACCCCCTTGATGGCTACACCTTC. It codes for CASSRDRNPLDGYTF.

V and J are TRBV4-3 and TRBJ2-3; D gene unclear. V was shortened by 5 bases and J by 2 bases, with 14 bases between the two germline ends. This CDR3 is built from 15 residues. The V gene's germline CDR1 is LGHNA and CDR2 YSLEER. The CDR3 spells CASSKSTFPTDTQYF. The CDR3 DNA reads TGCGCCAGCAGCAAAAGTACTTTCCCCACAGATACGCAGTATTTT.

This clonotype has at least ten counts. This rearrangement joins TRBV5-4 to TRBJ1-1; D perhaps matches TRBD1 (5 bases). Germline V lookup: CDR1 SGHNT, CDR2 YYREEE (reference sequence). The CDR3 runs to 15 residues. V was trimmed by 0 bases and J by 3 bases, leaving 12 bases between them. As DNA, the CDR3 is TGTGCCAGCAGCTTGGAGAGGGGTTCCGACACTGAAGCTTTCTTT. It is translated as CASSLERGSDTEAFF.

The chain is built from TRBV28 and TRBJ1-2; no definite D call. The ends were cut back, 2 bases at V and 3 bases at J, with 10 bases in the middle. Germline V CDR1 and CDR2: MDHEN, SYDVKM. The CDR3 totals 14 residues. CDR3 in DNA: TGTGCCAGCAGTTTAGGCTCGGCGGACTATGGCTACACCTTC. It is translated as CASSLGSADYGYTF.

This clonotype was counted between two and nine times. The chain carries TRBV6-2 or TRBV6-3 and TRBJ2-3, with D tentatively TRBD2 (6 bases). CDR1 and CDR2 (germline): MNHEY, SVGEGT. There are 15 residues in the CDR3. V was pared by 6 bases and J by 1 base, with 14 bases between. CDR3: CASRKGAGRTDTQYF. CDR3 sequence (DNA): TGTGCCAGCAGAAAAGGAGCGGGCCGCACAGATACGCAGTATTTT.

This clonotype was found a few times. The rearrangement uses TRBV25-1 and TRBJ1-4; 7 bases line up with TRBD1. J was trimmed by 4 bases and V by 2 bases; bases with no gene match: 4. Germline V gene data show CDR1 as MGHDK and CDR2 as SYGVNS. CDR3 length: 15 amino acids. The CDR3 coding sequence is TGTGCCAGCAGTGAAGGACAGGTCCTTAATGAAAAACTGTTTTTT. Protein sequence: CASSEGQVLNEKLFF.

The chain employs TRBV6-4 and TRBJ2-7, with D perhaps matching TRBD2 (6 bases). CDR3 length: 17 amino acids. The germline V gene has CDR1 MRHNA and CDR2 SNTAGT. The germline V and J ends were trimmed by 3 bases and 5 bases, with 23 bases remaining between them. The CDR3 sequence is CASSDPPRGRSGDEQYF. Written as DNA, the CDR3 is TGTGCCAGCAGTGATCCACCAAGGGGACGCTCGGGGGACGAGCAGTACTTC.

V is TRBV20-1 and J is TRBJ1-1; 9 bases align to TRBD1. V lost 6 bases and J lost 5; bases outside the gene matches: 7. Germline CDR1 and CDR2: DFQATT and SNEGSKA (reference sequence). The CDR3 loop spans 13 amino acids. The CDR3 coding sequence is TGCAGTGCCCAGGGACAGGGACGTACTGAAGCTTTCTTT. Translating it yields CSAQGQGRTEAFF.

V is TRBV11-1 and J is TRBJ2-7, with 8 bases that match TRBD1. Germline values: CDR1 SGHAT, CDR2 FQDESV (reference sequence). Germline trimming cut 1 base from V and 5 bases from J; bases unmatched to any gene: 4. The CDR3 consists of 14 residues. Written as DNA, the CDR3 is TGTGCCAGCAGCTTAGTTCAGGGGGCCAACGAGCAGTACTTC. Its translation is CASSLVQGANEQYF. The full variable domain, completed using reference TRBV11-1 and TRBJ2-7, is EAEVAQSPRYKITEKSQAVAFWCDPISGHATLYWYRQILGQGPELLVQFQDESVVDDSQLPKDRFSAERLKGVDSTLKIQPAELGDSAMYLCASSLVQGANEQYFGPGTRLTVT.

This clonotype was found a few times. The chain uses TRBV29-1 and TRBJ2-1; D not resolved. Deletions cut 1 base from V and 3 bases from J, with 13 bases between. The CDR3 sequence is 15 residues long. Per germline, CDR1 SQVTM and CDR2 ANQGSEA. The CDR3 region is CSVEGSGQVYNEQFF. The CDR3 DNA follows: TGCAGCGTTGAAGGGTCTGGGCAGGTCTACAATGAGCAGTTCTTC.

This clonotype was counted only a few times. V is TRBV6-5 and J is TRBJ2-1; 12 bases agree with TRBD2. From germline, CDR1 is MNHEY and CDR2 SVGAGI. The CDR3 sequence is 18 residues long. V was clipped by 2 bases and J by 7 bases; unmatched bases: 12. In DNA form, the CDR3 reads TGTGCCAGCAGTTACACAACTAGCGGGAGGCGATTGGGGAATGAGCAGTTCTTC. Translation: CASSYTTSGRRLGNEQFF.

This clonotype was detected only a few times. J is TRBJ1-4 and V is TRBV20-1, with 7 bases fitting TRBD1. The CDR3 is 15 residues long. Germline V CDR1 and CDR2: DFQATT, SNEGSKA (reference sequence). V gave up 0 bases and J gave up 7 bases; unmatched junction bases: 8. The DNA for the CDR3 is TGCAGTGCTAGAGATCCAAGGGGGCACCTTGAAAAACTGTTTTTT. Protein product: CSARDPRGHLEKLFF.

This clonotype was seen at least ten times. J is TRBJ2-3 and V is TRBV27, with D hard to call. With 1 base removed from V and 1 base from J, the gap between germline ends came to 18 bases. This CDR3 is 18 amino acids long. Looked up from germline, CDR1 is MNHEY and CDR2 is SMNVEV (reference sequence). The CDR3 protein is CASSLLASIMERTDTQYF. The DNA of the CDR3 is TGTGCCAGCAGTTTATTAGCTTCCATCATGGAGCGCACAGATACGCAGTATTTT.

This clonotype has more than one count but fewer than ten. CDR3 in DNA: TGTGCCAGCAGCTTAATTAGTGTCGCGGGGAGGGGGACCGGGGAGCTGTTTTTT. Amino acid sequence: CASSLISVAGRGTGELFF. The rearrangement uses TRBV11-2 and TRBJ2-2, with D possibly being TRBD2 (7 bases). This CDR3 has 18 residues. The germline V gene encodes CDR1 SGHAT and CDR2 FQNNGV. Trimming pared 2 bases from V and 5 bases from J, leaving 21 bases between.

The V gene is TRBV20-1, the J gene TRBJ2-7, with 8 nucleotides matching TRBD1. The CDR3 has 15 residues. Per germline, CDR1 DFQATT and CDR2 SNEGSKA (reference sequence). Germline trimming cut 3 bases from V and 5 bases from J; bases unmatched to any gene: 12. Here the CDR3 reads CSASRDRGLLDEQYF. CDR3 nucleotides: TGCAGTGCTAGTCGTGACAGGGGTCTCTTGGACGAGCAGTACTTC.

The chain has TRBV5-1 and TRBJ2-2; TRBD2 is a possible D gene (6 bases). This CDR3 is built from 16 residues. The V and J ends lost 2 bases and 5 bases respectively, with 16 bases between them. Germline values: CDR1 SGHRS, CDR2 YFSETQ. The CDR3 region has the DNA TGCGCCAGCAGCTTAGGAGGGCCCCGCGGTACCGGGGAGCTGTTTTTT. This gives the protein CASSLGGPRGTGELFF.

The genes are TRBV6-2 or TRBV6-3 and TRBJ2-1, with TRBD1 as a possible D gene (6 bases). The CDR3 totals 14 residues. V gave up 5 bases and J gave up 9 bases, with 17 bases separating them. The germline V gene encodes CDR1 MNHEY and CDR2 SVGEGT. DNA for the CDR3: TGTGCCAGCAGTACTAACCGGGACAAGGGTGAGCAGTTCTTC. This codes for CASSTNRDKGEQFF.